Below are 27 T cell receptor beta chains sequenced from a single sample in a study of blood T cells in healthy people across ages (dated by TCRdb to about 2015). The receptor library was made with 5' RACE. The run used an Illumina HiSeq 2500. A second PCR of about 6 to 12 cycles was run with a J-beta primer mix and a sample-barcoded 5' primer. TCRdb reprocessed the public reads (quality trimming at Q25 with fastp, clone calling with MiXCR) and kept in-frame beta chains. Rows merge per CDR3 protein into single entries with the most common DNA and genes. For this sample the table gives about 1.1 million distinct CDR3 sequences, of which more than 30% were detected only once. The ten most abundant clones make up around 12% of the sample. Material for sequencing was blood. The origin of the receptors is a young man in good health.

The table lists this clonotype with a few counts. The rearrangement links TRBV5-1 to TRBJ2-7; 9 bases line up with TRBD1. J gave up 4 bases and V 3 bases, and 14 bases lay outside the gene matches. Germline CDR1 and CDR2: SGHRS and YFSETQ. There are 17 residues in the CDR3. CDR3 nucleotides: TGCGCCAGCAGCTGGAAAGCCACAGGGGGCGATTGGTACGAGCAGTACTTC. It yields the protein CASSWKATGGDWYEQYF.

CDR3 coding DNA: TGTGCCAGCAGTGCGAGGCTAGCGGGGGGGCCCAATCCCACCTACAATGAGCAGTTCTTC. This codes for CASSARLAGGPNPTYNEQFF. The V gene is TRBV6-2 or TRBV6-3, the J gene TRBJ2-1; 12 bases map to TRBD2. CDR3 length: 20 amino acids. The germline gives CDR1 MNHEY, CDR2 SVGEGT. The junction had 16 bases not matched to a gene; V was cut back by 5 bases and J by 2 bases.

The chain employs TRBV5-5 and TRBJ2-7; TRBD2 matches 16 bases. The DNA end favors TRBJ2-4, so the J call may be wrong. This CDR3 region has 19 residues. The V gene's germline CDR1 is SGHKS and CDR2 YYEKEE (reference sequence). The CDR3 DNA reads TGTGCCAGCAGCCCCCACGGTGACGGGACTAGCGGGGGGGGAAACATTCAGTACTTC. Amino acids: CASSPHGDGTSGGGNIQYF.

This clonotype was found a few times. This chain joins TRBV20-1 and TRBJ1-6; D is unresolved. The length of the CDR3 is 17 residues. Germline V gene data show CDR1 as DFQATT and CDR2 as SNEGSKA (reference sequence). Trimming shortened V by 0 bases and J by 0 bases, and 12 bases separated the two germline ends. The CDR3 protein is CSARDGGPSSYNSPLHF. The CDR3 nucleotides are TGCAGTGCTAGAGATGGAGGGCCGAGCTCCTATAATTCACCCCTCCACTTT.

Only a few counts were recorded for this clonotype. This CDR3 reads CAISESTSVGEQFF. As DNA, the CDR3 is TGTGCCATCAGTGAGTCGACTAGCGTGGGTGAGCAGTTCTTC. The rearrangement uses TRBV10-3 and TRBJ2-1; 8 bases fit TRBD2. The CDR3 is made up of 14 amino acids. Trimming removed 0 bases from V and 9 bases from J; junction bases left unmatched: 4. The V gene's germline CDR1 is ENHRY and CDR2 SYGVKD.

This clonotype turned up a few times. The chain joins TRBV5-1 to TRBJ1-5; TRBD1 matches at 7 bases. V was pared by 3 bases and J by 10 bases, with 10 bases of the junction left unmatched. Germline V gives CDR1 SGHRS, CDR2 YFSETQ. The CDR3 loop spans 14 amino acids. The CDR3 sequence: CASSWGTDKGPQHF. DNA of the CDR3: TGCGCCAGCAGCTGGGGGACAGACAAGGGTCCCCAGCATTTT.

The genes are TRBV10-3 and TRBJ2-5; D may be TRBD1 (8 bases). CDR1 and CDR2 (germline): ENHRY, SYGVKD. Trimming removed 3 bases at V and 2 bases at J, with 13 bases between. The CDR3 totals 15 residues. The CDR3 reads CAISDGQGGQETQYF. CDR3 nucleotide sequence: TGTGCCATCAGTGACGGACAGGGAGGGCAAGAGACCCAGTACTTC.

This clonotype occurred a few times. The V gene is TRBV19, the J gene TRBJ2-2; D could derive from TRBD1 or TRBD2 (5 bases each). Germline CDR1 LNHDA, CDR2 SQIVND (reference sequence). Trimming removed 3 bases at V and 5 bases at J, with 10 bases between. There are 14 residues in the CDR3. Here the CDR3 DNA reads TGTGCCAGTAGTATGGGGGTGTGGACCGGGGAGCTGTTTTTT. Amino acids: CASSMGVWTGELFF.

J is TRBJ1-2 and V is TRBV6-5, with D maybe TRBD1 (6 bases). Germline assignment: CDR1 MNHEY and CDR2 SVGAGI. V was pared by 2 bases and J by 2 bases, with 6 bases between. The CDR3 loop spans 13 amino acids. The CDR3 nucleotides are TGTGCCAGCAGTTACCAGGGGAACTATGGCTACACCTTC. Its translation: CASSYQGNYGYTF.

This rearrangement joins TRBV10-3 to TRBJ1-1; no firm D call. The germline gives CDR1 ENHRY, CDR2 SYGVKD. V was shortened by 4 bases and J by 3 bases, with 18 bases between the two germline ends. The CDR3 is 16 residues long. DNA for the CDR3: TGTGCCATCAGTGCCGGAAACTTTGGGCGGGACACTGAAGCTTTCTTT. This sequence encodes CAISAGNFGRDTEAFF.

The sample holds one count of this clonotype. CDR3 sequence reads: CASSQDDRRRATEAFF. CDR3 bases: TGTGCCAGCAGCCAAGATGACCGACGGCGGGCCACTGAAGCTTTCTTT. The chain carries TRBV4-2 and TRBJ1-1; the D is unclear. Trimming stripped 0 bases from V and 4 bases from J, with 15 bases between. CDR1 and CDR2 from the germline V gene are LGHNA and YNFKEQ. This CDR3 is 16 amino acids long.

This clonotype was seen a few times. The chain has TRBV9 and TRBJ2-5; 7 nucleotides match TRBD1. The germline V gene has CDR1 SGDLS and CDR2 YYNGEE. The CDR3 contains 14 residues. The ends lost 3 bases at V and 2 bases at J; junction bases unmatched: 4. In nucleotides, the CDR3 is TGTGCCAGCAGCGCTGGGACAGCTCAAGAGACCCAGTACTTC. Its protein is CASSAGTAQETQYF.

This clonotype has ten or more counts. The genes are TRBV4-2 and TRBJ2-3, with 8 nucleotides matching TRBD2. With 1 base clipped from V and 6 bases from J, the junction kept 3 bases outside the gene matches. Germline CDR1 LGHNA, CDR2 YNFKEQ. This CDR3 is 14 amino acids long. This chain's CDR3 is CASSQGLATDTQYF. Here the CDR3 DNA reads TGTGCCAGCAGCCAAGGACTAGCGACCGATACGCAGTATTTT.

The J gene is TRBJ2-3, the V gene TRBV6-6; 10 nucleotides agree with TRBD2. V was pared by 6 bases and J by 4 bases, with 4 bases of the junction left unmatched. The CDR3 covers 14 residues. Germline values: CDR1 MNHNY, CDR2 SVGAGI (reference sequence). CDR3 sequence (DNA): TGTGCCAGCAGCCGGGGGACTAGCGCAGATACGCAGTATTTT. It specifies CASSRGTSADTQYF.

A few counts support this clonotype. This chain links TRBV15 with TRBJ2-5; a possible D gene is TRBD1 (6 bases). There are 15 residues in the CDR3. Looked up from germline, CDR1 is LNHNV and CDR2 is YYDKDF (reference sequence). V lost 1 base, J lost 2 bases, and 11 bases lay in between. Here the CDR3 DNA reads TGTGCCACCAGCAGAGCCAGGGGATCGCAAGAGACCCAGTACTTC. Residues: CATSRARGSQETQYF.

This clonotype was counted only a few times. The gene calls are TRBV20-1 and TRBJ2-3, with D perhaps TRBD2 (7 bases). Germline V gene sequence: CDR1 DFQATT, CDR2 SNEGSKA (reference sequence). V was pared by 3 bases and J by 2 bases, with 21 bases between. This CDR3 comprises 17 residues. The CDR3 DNA reads TGCAGTGCTAGGGTCTTGGGGGCGGGGGACCTCACAGATACGCAGTATTTT. Translating it yields CSARVLGAGDLTDTQYF.

The V gene is TRBV7-9, the J gene TRBJ2-7; D not resolved. The CDR3 runs 14 residues. V shed 4 bases and J shed 7 bases, with 17 bases lying between them. In germline, CDR1 is SEHNR, CDR2 FQNEAQ (reference sequence). The CDR3 coding sequence is TGTGCCAGCAGCTCCCGGTCAGAGTACAATGAGCAGTACTTC. This translates into CASSSRSEYNEQYF.

The sample holds many counts of this clonotype. Sequence at one end of the junction differs from germline and may be a read error. The V call is TRBV4-3, the J call TRBJ1-1; 9 bases fit TRBD1. The CDR3 extends over 14 amino acids. Germline-derived CDR1 and CDR2 are LGHNA and YSLEER. Here the CDR3 reads CASSQGQGNTEAFF. The DNA for the CDR3 is TGTGCCAGCAGCCAGGGACAGGGGAACACTGAAGCTTTCTTT.

The gene calls are TRBV6-2 or TRBV6-3 and TRBJ2-1; D possibly corresponds to TRBD1 (8 bases). From germline, CDR1 is MNHEY and CDR2 SVGEGT. V shed 5 bases and J shed 13 bases, with 24 bases lying between them. CDR3 length: 15 residues. CDR3 amino acids: CASSTPTGAGETQFF. CDR3 DNA sequence: TGTGCCAGCAGTACCCCGACAGGGGCGGGAGAGACCCAGTTCTTC.

The genes are TRBV5-1 and TRBJ1-6; 7 bases are shared with TRBD1. The germline CDR1 and CDR2 sequences are SGHRS and YFSETQ. The CDR3 totals 14 residues. The junction had 8 bases not matched to a gene; V was cut back by 7 bases and J by 7 bases. The CDR3 DNA sequence: TGCGCCAGCGCAATAGGACAGGAAAATTCACCCCTCCACTTT. Translated, it gives CASAIGQENSPLHF.

This clonotype was detected a few times. V usage is TRBV4-2 and J usage is TRBJ2-5; 7 nucleotides match TRBD1. The CDR3 loop spans 14 amino acids. J was trimmed by 3 bases and V by 8 bases; bases with no gene match: 9. The germline gives CDR1 LGHNA, CDR2 YNFKEQ. As DNA, the CDR3 is TGTGCCAGCGGCGAGTTACAGGGGAAAGAGACCCAGTACTTC. This codes for CASGELQGKETQYF.

The genes are TRBV27 and TRBJ1-2; 9 bases are a match to TRBD1. CDR1 is MNHEY, CDR2 SMNVEV, per germline (reference sequence). This CDR3 has 14 amino acids. With V trimmed by 8 bases and J by 4 bases, 8 bases remained unmatched. The CDR3 bases are TGTGCCAGCGGAAACAGGGGGCGCGTCTATGGCTACACCTTC. Amino acid sequence: CASGNRGRVYGYTF.

The V gene is TRBV20-1, the J gene TRBJ2-1; 8 bases align to TRBD1. This CDR3 is built from 13 residues. Germline V gene data show CDR1 as DFQATT and CDR2 as SNEGSKA (reference sequence). V dropped 1 base and J dropped 7; count of bases not matched to a gene: 3. The CDR3 DNA is TGCAGTGCTAGAGGTCACAGGGGGAATGAGCAGTTCTTC. Translation: CSARGHRGNEQFF.

This clonotype has a handful of counts. The V call is TRBV12-3 or TRBV12-4, the J call TRBJ1-2; D remains unclear. Trimming left V 6 bases short and J 3 bases short, with 20 bases between. The CDR3 has 16 amino acids. The CDR3 sequence: CASRRTGEVSYYGYTF. The CDR3 nucleotides read TGTGCCAGCAGGAGGACTGGAGAGGTCTCGTACTATGGCTACACCTTC.

J is TRBJ1-1 and V is TRBV9; no clear D. V was trimmed by 1 base and J by 3 bases, leaving 7 bases between them. The CDR3 consists of 13 residues. The germline CDR1 and CDR2 sequences are SGDLS and YYNGEE. DNA for the CDR3: TGTGCCAGCAGCGTACTACCCCACACTGAAGCTTTCTTT. It is translated as CASSVLPHTEAFF.

This clonotype was seen a few times. This chain joins TRBV20-1 and TRBJ1-1; 11 bases fit TRBD1. Trimming at V came to 2 bases and at J to 4 bases, leaving 9 bases not matched to a gene. The CDR3 runs to 16 residues. Germline V gene lookup returns CDR1 DFQATT and CDR2 SNEGSKA (reference sequence). The CDR3 spells CSARNALGTGGTEAFF. For the CDR3, the DNA is TGCAGTGCTAGAAATGCCCTCGGGACAGGGGGCACTGAAGCTTTCTTT.

This clonotype was detected only once. V gene TRBV7-9 combines with J gene TRBJ1-1; weak D call: TRBD1 (6 bases). Trimming removed 4 bases from V and 0 bases from J, with 21 bases in between. CDR1 and CDR2 from the germline V gene are SEHNR and FQNEAQ (reference sequence). The CDR3 has 18 amino acids. CDR3 in amino acids: CASSSVVLGHRMNTEAFF. CDR3 DNA: TGTGCCAGCAGCTCAGTAGTTTTGGGACACAGGATGAACACTGAAGCTTTCTTT.